The 32 T cell receptor beta chains given below trace back to one sample, sequenced in a study of identical twins. TCRdb recomputed calls from the 5' RACE reads with MiXCR, one row per CDR3 protein. The table has just over 450,000 distinct CDR3 sequences, around 14% seen once. These data were also filed under a second study, of yellow fever vaccine responses in identical twins.

The sample taken for sequencing was CD4+ T cells sorted from blood. The receptors were sampled from a woman in her late teens or twenties in good health.

This clonotype has just a few counts. This sequence joins TRBV2 and TRBJ2-3; a possible D gene is TRBD1 (6 bases). Germline CDR1 is SNHLY and CDR2 is FYNNEI. The ends were cut back, 6 bases at V and 4 bases at J, with 14 bases in the middle. The CDR3 covers 14 residues. This CDR3 is CASSRPGVADTQYF. The CDR3 DNA follows: TGTGCCAGCAGCCGCCCAGGGGTCGCAGATACGCAGTATTTT.

This clonotype has just a few counts. The chain is built from TRBV6-2 or TRBV6-3 and TRBJ2-2, with 11 bases lining up with TRBD2. Losses at the gene ends were 2 bases for V and 1 base for J; bases not matched to a gene: 6. This CDR3 is built from 18 residues. Germline CDR1 MNHEY, CDR2 SVGEGT. CDR3 loop: CASSYPGTSGVNTGELFF. The CDR3 DNA reads TGTGCCAGCAGTTACCCCGGGACTAGCGGCGTGAACACCGGGGAGCTGTTTTTT.

This clonotype has a handful of counts. The chain has TRBV24-1 and TRBJ2-7; D is unresolved. Germline-derived CDR1 and CDR2 are KGHDR and SFDVKD. CDR3 length equals 11 residues. V lost 4 bases to trimming and J lost 4 bases, with 4 bases between them. In nucleotides, the CDR3 is TGTGCCACCAGTGAGCCTTACGAGCAGTACTTC. Its protein is CATSEPYEQYF.

This clonotype was counted at least ten times. The chain joins TRBV20-1 to TRBJ1-2, with no clear D. The V and J ends lost 3 bases and 6 bases respectively, with 2 bases between them. This CDR3 has 9 residues. Germline CDR1 is DFQATT and CDR2 is SNEGSKA (reference sequence). The CDR3 loop is CSASNGYTF. Written as DNA, the CDR3 is TGCAGTGCTAGTAATGGCTACACCTTC.

This clonotype has more than one count but fewer than ten. The chain uses TRBV14 and TRBJ2-3; 10 bases agree with TRBD2. Trimming removed 5 bases from V and 4 bases from J; junction bases left unmatched: 9. Germline-derived CDR1 and CDR2 are SGHDN and FVKESK. CDR3 length equals 16 residues. The CDR3 nucleotides read TGTGCCAGCAGCGATAGCGGGAGGATTGTAGCAGATACGCAGTATTTT. Residues: CASSDSGRIVADTQYF.

Points on this clonotype: An end of the junction does not agree with germline; a read error may underlie this. V and J are TRBV7-2 and TRBJ2-5; 10 bases are shared with TRBD2. The CDR3 is 14 residues long. Germline V CDR1 and CDR2: SGHTA, FQGNSA. The CDR3 loop is CATSPSGGKETQYF. The CDR3 nucleotides read TGTGCCACCAGCCCTAGCGGGGGAAAAGAGACCCAGTACTTC.

This clonotype was observed a few times. The chain joins TRBV7-2 to TRBJ2-1; D is undetermined. V gave up 1 base and J gave up 6 bases, with 7 bases separating them. Germline V CDR1 and CDR2: SGHTA, FQGNSA. The CDR3 has 13 amino acids. CDR3 nucleotides: TGTGCCAGCAGCTTAGTGCCTAGCAATGAGCAGTTCTTC. Translated, it gives CASSLVPSNEQFF.

This clonotype was seen ten or more times. V usage is TRBV29-1 and J usage is TRBJ2-5, with 9 bases matching TRBD1. The V gene's germline CDR1 is SQVTM and CDR2 ANQGSEA. CDR3 length: 12 amino acids. V lost 8 bases, J lost 5 bases, and 6 bases stayed unmatched. The CDR3 DNA reads TGCAGCACTCGACAGGGGGACGAGACCCAGTACTTC. This encodes CSTRQGDETQYF.

This clonotype was detected a few times. The V gene is TRBV5-6, the J gene TRBJ2-1; 9 nucleotides align to TRBD1. The germline V gene has CDR1 SGHDT and CDR2 YYEEEE. This CDR3 is built from 15 residues. After removal of 0 bases from V and 8 bases from J, the junction contained 6 bases not matched to a gene. CDR3 protein: CASSLDRGRGDEQFF. In DNA, the CDR3 is TGTGCCAGCAGCTTGGACAGGGGGCGCGGGGATGAGCAGTTCTTC.

V usage is TRBV6-1 and J usage is TRBJ2-3, with 12 bases aligning to TRBD2. Trimming at V came to 5 bases and at J to 5 bases, leaving 8 bases not matched to a gene. This CDR3 contains 16 residues. Germline V gene lookup returns CDR1 MNHNS and CDR2 SASEGT. Here the CDR3 reads CASSPYGLAGKDTQYF. Here the CDR3 DNA reads TGTGCCAGCAGTCCCTATGGACTAGCGGGGAAAGATACGCAGTATTTT.

This clonotype has a handful of counts. V and J are TRBV25-1 and TRBJ2-3, with D perhaps assigned TRBD1 or TRBD2 (6 bases each). V lost 5 bases and J lost 7, with 13 bases in between. The CDR3 is made up of 13 amino acids. From germline, CDR1 is MGHDK and CDR2 SYGVNS. This chain's CDR3 is CASSQEGVHTQYF. DNA of the CDR3: TGTGCCAGCAGTCAGGAGGGGGTTCATACGCAGTATTTT. Combining the CDR3 with reference TRBV25-1 and TRBJ2-3 gives the whole variable domain EADIYQTPRYLVIGTGKKITLECSQTMGHDKMYWYQQDPGMELHLIHYSYGVNSTEKGDLSSESTVSRIRTEHFPLTLESARPSHTSQYLCASSQEGVHTQYFGPGTRLTVL.

In this sample, this clonotype turned up a few times. V and J are TRBV7-2 and TRBJ2-1; D might be TRBD1 or TRBD2, each matching 7 bases. Per germline, CDR1 SGHTA and CDR2 FQGNSA. V lost 7 bases and J lost 6, with 16 bases in between. The CDR3 extends over 14 amino acids. As DNA, the CDR3 is TGTGCCAGCATGGCAGGGGGGGTCATCAATGAGCAGTTCTTC. Protein product: CASMAGGVINEQFF.

This clonotype was seen a handful of times. The rearrangement joins TRBV6-1 to TRBJ1-5, with D uncertain. The CDR3 runs 14 residues. V dropped 5 bases and J dropped 0 bases, with 8 bases sitting between them. Germline CDR1 reads MNHNS; CDR2 reads SASEGT. DNA of the CDR3: TGTGCCAGCAGTATTGGGGATAGCAATCAGCCCCAGCATTTT. Protein sequence: CASSIGDSNQPQHF.

The rearrangement uses TRBV20-1 and TRBJ2-2; 8 bases match TRBD2. The CDR3 loop spans 15 amino acids. V lost 3 bases, J lost 5 bases, and 8 bases stayed unmatched. Germline V gene sequence: CDR1 DFQATT, CDR2 SNEGSKA (reference sequence). In DNA, the CDR3 is TGCAGTGCTAGTTTCGGGGGGGTAGTAACCGGGGAGCTGTTTTTT. Its translation: CSASFGGVVTGELFF.

The genes are TRBV6-5 and TRBJ2-7; 7 bases agree with TRBD2. The germline gives CDR1 MNHEY, CDR2 SVGAGI. The CDR3 runs 15 residues. V gave up 0 bases and J gave up 5 bases; unmatched junction bases: 7. The CDR3 protein is CASSYSREGIHEQYF. CDR3 in DNA: TGTGCCAGCAGTTACTCGAGGGAGGGTATCCACGAGCAGTACTTC.

J is TRBJ2-2 and V is TRBV5-1; D is possibly TRBD1 or TRBD2 (7 bases each). This CDR3 is built from 15 residues. Germline lookup yields CDR1 SGHRS and CDR2 YFSETQ. Trimming cost V 9 bases and J 5 bases, with 20 bases left between them. The CDR3 here is CATRGKAGPTGELFF. The CDR3 DNA follows: TGCGCCACCAGGGGGAAAGCGGGACCGACCGGGGAGCTGTTTTTT. The full variable domain, its missing parts supplied by reference TRBV5-1 and TRBJ2-2, is KAGVTQTPRYLIKTRGQQVTLSCSPISGHRSVSWYQQTPGQGLQFLFEYFSETQRNKGNFPGRFSGRQFSNSRSEMNVSTLELGDSALYLCATRGKAGPTGELFFGEGSRLTVL.

This clonotype was seen only a few times. The rearrangement uses TRBV10-1 and TRBJ2-1, with TRBD2 matching 8 bases. V lost 2 bases to trimming and J lost 8 bases; unmatched junction nucleotides: 8. Per germline, CDR1 WNHNN and CDR2 SYGVQD (reference sequence). The CDR3 loop spans 15 amino acids. The CDR3 here is CASSEGTRGFDEQFF. CDR3 coding DNA: TGCGCCAGCAGTGAGGGGACTAGAGGTTTCGATGAGCAGTTCTTC.

The chain combines TRBV19 with TRBJ2-7, with D possibly TRBD1 on 6 matching bases. V shed 3 bases and J shed 0 bases, with 12 bases lying between them. The CDR3 has 15 amino acids. Germline assignment: CDR1 LNHDA and CDR2 SQIVND (reference sequence). The CDR3 region is CASSMWSRGSYEQYF. The DNA for the CDR3 is TGTGCCAGTAGTATGTGGTCCAGGGGCTCCTACGAGCAGTACTTC.

The chain has TRBV7-9 and TRBJ1-1; D gene uncertain. Between the trimmed V and J ends, which lost 1 base and 1 base, there was a span of 13 bases. The CDR3 runs 16 residues. Germline CDR1 and CDR2: SEHNR and FQNEAQ (reference sequence). The CDR3 reads CASSLDGGRRNTEAFF. CDR3 nucleotide sequence: TGTGCCAGCAGCTTAGACGGAGGCAGGAGGAACACTGAAGCTTTCTTT.

The chain combines TRBV7-2 with TRBJ2-5, with 8 bases lining up with TRBD2. The germline V gene encodes CDR1 SGHTA and CDR2 FQGNSA. The V and J ends lost 0 bases and 4 bases, in that order; junction bases with no gene match: 7. CDR3 length equals 16 residues. CDR3 DNA sequence: TGTGCCAGCAGCTTAGCGCTACAGCGGGGGCGAGAGACCCAGTACTTC. Protein sequence: CASSLALQRGRETQYF.

The chain is built from TRBV6-6 and TRBJ1-1; no clear D. This CDR3 is 11 amino acids long. V was trimmed by 1 base and J by 8 bases, leaving 5 bases between them. Germline CDR1 and CDR2: MNHNY and SVGAGI (reference sequence). DNA for the CDR3: TGTGCCAGCAGTTACTTGCAGGAAGCTTTCTTT. It is translated as CASSYLQEAFF.

This clonotype was seen a few times. The V call is TRBV28, the J call TRBJ2-2, with 7 bases lining up with TRBD2. The J segment lost 3 bases and the V segment lost 2 bases, leaving 6 bases of the junction unmatched. The CDR3 spans 16 residues. The V gene's germline CDR1 is MDHEN and CDR2 SYDVKM. In nucleotides, the CDR3 is TGTGCCAGCAGTTTAGCGGGAGCCTCCTACACCGGGGAGCTGTTTTTT. Translating it yields CASSLAGASYTGELFF.

In its sample, this clonotype was seen a few times. The chain recombines TRBV3-1 with TRBJ2-3; the match to TRBD1 covers 10 bases. V gave up 4 bases and J gave up 4 bases; unmatched junction bases: 14. The CDR3 runs 18 residues. Germline values: CDR1 LGHDT, CDR2 YNNKEL (reference sequence). The CDR3 region has the DNA TGTGCCAGCAGCCTAGATGAGGGCAGCGGGACAGGGGCAGATACGCAGTATTTT. Residues: CASSLDEGSGTGADTQYF.

CDR3 residues: CASSLTAGGAYEQYF. Written as DNA, the CDR3 is TGCGCCAGCAGCTTGACGGCGGGGGGAGCCTACGAGCAGTACTTC. This chain joins TRBV5-1 and TRBJ2-7; 8 bases are shared with TRBD2. The V and J ends lost 1 base and 2 bases, in that order; junction bases with no gene match: 5. This CDR3 is built from 15 residues. CDR1 and CDR2 (germline): SGHRS, YFSETQ.

The sample holds one count of this clonotype. The chain is built from TRBV11-3 and TRBJ2-1; 16 nucleotides line up with TRBD2. The CDR3 is 18 residues long. The V gene's germline CDR1 is SGHNT and CDR2 YENEEA. J lost 10 bases, V lost 5 bases, and 14 bases had no gene match. The CDR3 sequence is CASSPQSGTSGRASEQFF. The CDR3 DNA is TGTGCCAGCAGCCCCCAATCCGGGACTAGCGGGAGGGCCTCGGAGCAGTTCTTC.

This clonotype has a handful of counts. The V and J genes are TRBV20-1 and TRBJ2-2; TRBD1 matches at 7 bases. Germline lookup yields CDR1 DFQATT and CDR2 SNEGSKA (reference sequence). With V trimmed by 5 bases and J by 4 bases, 10 bases remained unmatched. The CDR3 sequence is 15 residues long. The CDR3 region is CSADDRDRSTGELFF. CDR3 nucleotide sequence: TGCAGTGCTGACGATCGGGACAGAAGCACCGGGGAGCTGTTTTTT.

The rearrangement links TRBV5-6 to TRBJ2-7; D might be TRBD2 (6 bases). CDR1 SGHDT and CDR2 YYEEEE come from the germline V gene. V was clipped by 4 bases and J by 4 bases, with 18 bases between them. This CDR3 spans 15 amino acids. CDR3 bases: TGTGCCAGCAGCCCGACGGGGGACTTAACTTACGAGCAGTACTTC. Protein product: CASSPTGDLTYEQYF.

This sequence joins TRBV5-1 and TRBJ2-5, with TRBD1 matching 8 bases. The CDR3 length is 15 residues. V dropped 2 bases and J dropped 4; count of bases not matched to a gene: 7. Germline V gene sequence: CDR1 SGHRS, CDR2 YFSETQ. The CDR3 DNA reads as TGCGCCAGCAGCTTCCAGGGGGCAACGGGAGAGACCCAGTACTTC. It translates to CASSFQGATGETQYF. Filled out from reference TRBV5-1 and TRBJ2-5, the complete variable domain reads KAGVTQTPRYLIKTRGQQVTLSCSPISGHRSVSWYQQTPGQGLQFLFEYFSETQRNKGNFPGRFSGRQFSNSRSEMNVSTLELGDSALYLCASSFQGATGETQYFGPGTRLLVL.

This clonotype was observed a few times. In DNA form, the CDR3 reads TGTGCCAGCACCGAAGCTGGGTCGATGGAATACAATGAGCAGTTCTTC. Encoded protein: CASTEAGSMEYNEQFF. V and J are TRBV11-1 and TRBJ2-1; D is undetermined. Germline V lookup: CDR1 SGHAT, CDR2 FQDESV (reference sequence). CDR3 length: 16 amino acids. Trimming stripped 7 bases from V and 4 bases from J, with 20 bases between.

This clonotype was seen a handful of times. The genes are TRBV20-1 and TRBJ2-3; the match to TRBD2 covers 12 bases. This CDR3 is 16 amino acids long. The V and J ends lost 3 bases and 2 bases, in that order; junction bases with no gene match: 6. Germline values: CDR1 DFQATT, CDR2 SNEGSKA (reference sequence). The CDR3: CSARLTSGGLTDTQYF. The CDR3 DNA reads TGCAGTGCTAGGCTGACTAGCGGGGGTCTCACAGATACGCAGTATTTT.

Points on this clonotype: The germline gene is not matched at one end of the junction; a read error may be the cause. The chain joins TRBV7-7 to TRBJ2-5; TRBD2 matches at 7 bases. CDR1 SSHAT and CDR2 FNYEAQ come from the germline V gene (reference sequence). The CDR3 totals 14 residues. CDR3 coding DNA: TGTGCTAGCAGCCCGACTAGCTTGGGGGAGACCCAGTACTTC. It yields the protein CASSPTSLGETQYF.

This clonotype was seen ten or more times. This chain links TRBV10-3 with TRBJ2-7, with TRBD2 matching 8 bases. V gave up 8 bases and J gave up 2 bases; unmatched junction bases: 2. CDR1 is ENHRY, CDR2 SYGVKD, per germline. This CDR3 has 12 amino acids. CDR3: CAIREGPYEQYF. CDR3 in DNA: TGTGCCATCCGGGAGGGCCCCTACGAGCAGTACTTC.